Below, one TCR beta chain is given with its context. The antigen is not known. The sample comes from a study of cytomegalovirus exposure and HLA in healthy donors. Points from the study as a whole: Under in vitro conditions, three CMV-associated chains were confirmed as specific for CMV antigens.

This PCR relied on a set of 60 Vbeta primers and 13 Jbeta primers. Assay used: immunoSEQ multiplex PCR; TCRdb lists only in-frame clones, some missing. The sample shows fewer than 100,000 clones, approximately 71% of them seen only once. Participants comprised healthy donors of bone marrow. The junction had 4 bases not matched to a gene; V was cut back by 5 bases and J by 0 bases. The CDR3 length is 14 residues. Looked up from germline, CDR1 is MGHDK and CDR2 is SYGVNS. The chain carries TRBV25-1 and TRBJ2-7, with 7 bases fitting TRBD2. The sequenced material came from PBMCs. The origin of this receptor is a female donor in good health and CMV-seronegative. Written as DNA, the CDR3 is TGTGCCAGCAGTTTCAGCGGGATCTCCTACGAGCAGTACTTC. Translated, it gives CASSFSGISYEQYF.